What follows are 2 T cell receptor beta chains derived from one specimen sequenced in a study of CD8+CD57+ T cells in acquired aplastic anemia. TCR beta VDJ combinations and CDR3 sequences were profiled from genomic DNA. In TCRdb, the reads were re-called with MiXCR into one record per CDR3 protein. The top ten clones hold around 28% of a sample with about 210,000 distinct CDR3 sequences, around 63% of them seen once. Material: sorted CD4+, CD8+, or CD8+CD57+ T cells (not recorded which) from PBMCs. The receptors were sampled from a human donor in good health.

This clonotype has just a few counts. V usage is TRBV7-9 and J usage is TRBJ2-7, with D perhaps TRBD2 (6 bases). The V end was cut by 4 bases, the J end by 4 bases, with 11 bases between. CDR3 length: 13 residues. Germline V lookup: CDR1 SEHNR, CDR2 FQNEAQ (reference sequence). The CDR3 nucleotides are TGTGCCAGCAGCTCCCTGCGGGGATACGAGCAGTACTTC. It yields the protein CASSSLRGYEQYF.

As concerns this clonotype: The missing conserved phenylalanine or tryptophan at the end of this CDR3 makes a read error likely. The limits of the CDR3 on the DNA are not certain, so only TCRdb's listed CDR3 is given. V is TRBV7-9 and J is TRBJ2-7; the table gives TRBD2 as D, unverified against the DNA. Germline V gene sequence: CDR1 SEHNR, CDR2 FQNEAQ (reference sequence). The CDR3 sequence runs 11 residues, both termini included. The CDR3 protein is CASSSGPFPIM.